These 30 T cell receptor beta chains were all obtained from the same sample, sequenced in a study of blood T cell repertoires in COVID-19. This table comes from immunoSEQ multiplex PCR, and its TCRdb copy is limited to in-frame clones, with some not included. The table includes 190,000 or so clones, around 85% detected once. Sequencing used PBMCs or T cells enriched from blood (not recorded which). These receptors originate from a man aged 40-55 years who had recovered from COVID-19.

The chain carries TRBV5-6 and TRBJ1-2; D is possibly TRBD1 (6 bases). Trimming stripped 4 bases from V and 2 bases from J, with 18 bases between. The CDR3 extends over 16 amino acids. Germline assignment: CDR1 SGHDT and CDR2 YYEEEE. CDR3: CASSLSGTSTNYGYTF. CDR3 coding DNA: TGTGCCAGCAGCCTTTCCGGGACAAGCACCAACTATGGCTACACCTTC.

The gene calls are TRBV9 and TRBJ1-2; unclear D gene. Between the trimmed V and J ends, which lost 3 bases and 0 bases, there was a span of 12 bases. This CDR3 spans 15 amino acids. The germline CDR1 and CDR2 sequences are SGDLS and YYNGEE. This chain's CDR3 is CASSAPYSSNYGYTF. CDR3 DNA sequence: TGTGCCAGCAGCGCCCCTTACTCGTCTAACTATGGCTACACCTTC.

The chain is built from TRBV19 and TRBJ2-7, with 12 positions matching TRBD2. Germline CDR1 LNHDA, CDR2 SQIVND (reference sequence). J lost 6 bases, V lost 4 bases, and 10 bases had no gene match. The CDR3 length is 16 residues. DNA of the CDR3: TGTGCCAGTAGTAGTCAACCGGGACTAGCGGGTGGCGAGCAGTACTTC. Its protein product is CASSSQPGLAGGEQYF. Using reference TRBV19 and TRBJ2-7 for the parts outside the CDR3, the full variable domain is DGGITQSPKYLFRKEGQNVTLSCEQNLNHDAMYWYRQDPGQGLRLIYYSQIVNDFQKGDIAEGYSVSREKKESFPLTVTSAQKNPTAFYLCASSSQPGLAGGEQYFGPGTRLTVT.

The V gene is TRBV5-4, the J gene TRBJ2-7; TRBD1 aligns across 9 bases. There are 13 residues in the CDR3. V was clipped by 4 bases and J by 7 bases; unmatched bases: 6. The germline gives CDR1 SGHNT, CDR2 YYREEE (reference sequence). For the CDR3, the DNA is TGTGCCAGCAGCCAGGGGACAGGGTGGGAGCAGTACTTC. Encoded protein: CASSQGTGWEQYF.

The table lists this clone with many counts. The genes are TRBV6-5 and TRBJ2-7; 9 positions match TRBD1. V was pared by 5 bases and J by 4 bases, with 6 bases of the junction left unmatched. Per germline, CDR1 MNHEY and CDR2 SVGAGI. CDR3 length: 14 residues. CDR3 protein: CASSPGTGRYEQYF. As DNA, the CDR3 is TGTGCCAGCAGTCCCGGGACAGGGAGGTACGAGCAGTACTTC.

The chain carries TRBV28 and TRBJ2-5; 8 bases are a match to TRBD2. The CDR3 is made up of 14 amino acids. Germline CDR1 and CDR2: MDHEN and SYDVKM. V lost 7 bases to trimming and J lost 5 bases; unmatched junction nucleotides: 9. The CDR3 loop reads CASTAGVVRETQYF. CDR3 coding DNA: TGTGCCAGCACAGCGGGAGTTGTCCGGGAGACCCAGTACTTC.

The J gene is TRBJ2-7, the V gene TRBV7-6; the match to TRBD1 covers 7 bases. CDR3 length: 14 residues. The V gene end was trimmed by 4 bases and the J gene end by 2 bases; junction bases not matched to a gene: 5. The V gene's germline CDR1 is SGHVS and CDR2 FNYEAQ. The CDR3: CASSYWTGPYEQYF. The CDR3 DNA reads TGTGCCAGCAGCTATTGGACAGGTCCCTACGAGCAGTACTTC.

This chain links TRBV30 with TRBJ1-3; D might be TRBD1 (6 bases). CDR3 size: 15 residues. CDR1 GTSNPN and CDR2 SVGIG come from the germline V gene (reference sequence). Trimming took 5 bases from V and 0 from J, leaving 14 bases between them. CDR3 sequence reads: CAWSGHFISGNTIYF. Written as DNA, the CDR3 is TGTGCCTGGTCGGGACACTTTATCTCTGGAAACACCATATATTTT.

This clone was recorded a few times. The genes are TRBV4-2 and TRBJ1-1; D perhaps matches TRBD1 (6 bases). Trimming stripped 5 bases from V and 0 bases from J, with 13 bases between. This CDR3 is built from 15 residues. The germline CDR1 and CDR2 sequences are LGHNA and YNFKEQ. CDR3 sequence (DNA): TGTGCCAGCAGCGGGTCGGACAGCCTGAACACTGAAGCTTTCTTT. It codes for CASSGSDSLNTEAFF.

This chain links TRBV30 with TRBJ2-7; a possible D gene is TRBD2 (6 bases). This CDR3 has 14 amino acids. Germline values: CDR1 GTSNPN, CDR2 SVGIG (reference sequence). With 3 bases removed from V and 1 base from J, the gap between germline ends came to 13 bases. The CDR3 DNA follows: TGTGCCTGGAGCTCCCTAGCGTTATCCTACGAGCAGTACTTC. It yields the protein CAWSSLALSYEQYF.

The rearrangement uses TRBV5-1 and TRBJ1-6, with 7 bases that match TRBD1. Germline CDR1 is SGHRS and CDR2 is YFSETQ. This CDR3 contains 16 residues. The ends lost 3 bases at V and 14 bases at J; junction bases unmatched: 17. CDR3 loop: CASSSRKDRDHSALHF. The CDR3 DNA sequence: TGCGCCAGCAGCTCTAGAAAAGACAGGGACCATTCGGCCCTCCACTTT.

This clone was seen only a few times. The rearrangement joins TRBV7-9 to TRBJ2-7; 10 bases are shared with TRBD2. The germline gives CDR1 SEHNR, CDR2 FQNEAQ (reference sequence). The CDR3 totals 13 residues. V lost 6 bases and J lost 3; bases outside the gene matches: 2. The CDR3 loop is CASSSGRYYEQYF. The CDR3 region has the DNA TGTGCCAGCAGTAGCGGGAGGTACTACGAGCAGTACTTC.

This clone was recorded once. The rearrangement joins TRBV7-9 to TRBJ1-2, with 7 bases identical to TRBD1. Trimming cost V 6 bases and J 3 bases; bases outside gene matches: 4. CDR1 is SEHNR, CDR2 FQNEAQ, per germline (reference sequence). This CDR3 is built from 13 residues. The DNA of the CDR3 is TGTGCCAGCAGTAACAGGGGAGACTATGGCTACACCTTC. It yields the protein CASSNRGDYGYTF.

This clone was counted once. The chain couples TRBV4-2 to TRBJ1-5, with 8 bases lining up with TRBD1. CDR3 size: 16 residues. Germline V gene data show CDR1 as LGHNA and CDR2 as YNFKEQ. V shed 1 base, J shed 2 bases, and the junction held 4 bases outside the gene matches. The CDR3 DNA reads TGTGCCAGCAGCCAAGTGAAGGGACAGGGCAATCAGCCCCAGCATTTT. Translated, it gives CASSQVKGQGNQPQHF.

CDR3 sequence: CAWSVSSWHRYSTGELFF. The CDR3 DNA is TGTGCCTGGAGTGTATCATCTTGGCACAGATATTCCACCGGGGAGCTGTTTTTT. The chain uses TRBV30 and TRBJ2-2, with unresolved D. CDR3 length: 18 residues. V dropped 0 bases and J dropped 4 bases, with 21 bases sitting between them. From germline, CDR1 is GTSNPN and CDR2 SVGIG (reference sequence).

This chain uses TRBV11-3 with TRBJ2-5, with TRBD1 identical over 8 bases. CDR1 and CDR2 (germline): SGHNT, YENEEA. V lost 4 bases and J lost 5; bases outside the gene matches: 9. The CDR3 is 15 residues long. CDR3 amino acids: CASSSGGRPTETQYF. CDR3 coding DNA: TGTGCCAGCAGCTCAGGGGGCCGGCCGACGGAGACCCAGTACTTC. The complete variable domain, with remaining parts taken from reference TRBV11-3 and TRBJ2-5, reads EAGVVQSPRYKIIEKKQPVAFWCNPISGHNTLYWYLQNLGQGPELLIRYENEEAVDDSQLPKDRFSAERLKGVDSTLKIQPAELGDSAVYLCASSSGGRPTETQYFGPGTRLLVL.

This clone is medium-sized. The genes are TRBV6-5 and TRBJ2-1; D remains ambiguous. The germline CDR1 and CDR2 sequences are MNHEY and SVGAGI. Trimming stripped 3 bases from V and 8 bases from J, with 14 bases between. The CDR3 has 14 amino acids. CDR3 sequence reads: CASSYGFEVYEQFF. The CDR3 bases are TGTGCCAGCAGTTATGGCTTCGAAGTCTATGAGCAGTTCTTC.

Points on this clone: One end of the junction is discordant with germline, which a read error may explain. The CDR3 bases are TGCGCCAGCAGCCCGGAGGGTTGGGACTCAAAGAAATTC. It translates to CASSPEGWDSKKF. This chain connects TRBV5-1 to TRBJ2-7; tentatively, D is TRBD2 (6 bases). This CDR3 contains 13 residues. Germline lookup yields CDR1 SGHRS and CDR2 YFSETQ.

This chain links TRBV9 with TRBJ2-1; 13 bases match TRBD2. V gave up 7 bases and J gave up 0 bases; unmatched junction bases: 13. In germline, CDR1 is SGDLS, CDR2 YYNGEE. The CDR3 is 19 residues long. The CDR3 region has the DNA TGTGCCAGCGGGACTAGCGGGGCCGAGACCTATAGCTCCTACAATGAGCAGTTCTTC. It translates to CASGTSGAETYSSYNEQFF.

A few counts support this clone. This chain connects TRBV11-2 to TRBJ2-3; 7 bases are shared with TRBD1. CDR1 is SGHAT and CDR2 is FQNNGV in the germline V gene. The CDR3 contains 16 residues. After removal of 1 base from V and 2 bases from J, the junction contained 6 bases not matched to a gene. The CDR3 bases are TGTGCCAGCAGCTTAGGAAGACAGGGAGACACAGATACGCAGTATTTT. It encodes CASSLGRQGDTDTQYF.

This rearrangement joins TRBV5-4 to TRBJ2-3; 10 bases fit TRBD2. The germline V gene has CDR1 SGHNT and CDR2 YYREEE (reference sequence). This CDR3 region has 16 residues. The ends lost 4 bases at V and 3 bases at J; junction bases unmatched: 8. The CDR3 reads CASSVGASGGTDTQYF. CDR3 bases: TGTGCCAGCAGCGTCGGGGCTAGCGGGGGTACAGATACGCAGTATTTT.

This clone was seen at least ten times. The rearrangement uses TRBV6-1 and TRBJ1-4; 7 nucleotides align to TRBD1. The trim removed 0 bases at V and 7 bases at J, leaving 2 bases unmatched. The CDR3 contains 14 residues. CDR1 is MNHNS and CDR2 is SASEGT in the germline V gene. The CDR3: CASSEAQGFEKLFF. CDR3 nucleotide sequence: TGTGCCAGCAGTGAAGCACAGGGGTTTGAAAAACTGTTTTTT.

Only one count was recorded for this clone. The chain carries TRBV7-9 and TRBJ2-7; 7 bases are shared with TRBD2. Germline V gene sequence: CDR1 SEHNR, CDR2 FQNEAQ (reference sequence). J was trimmed by 2 bases and V by 1 base; bases with no gene match: 5. There are 15 residues in the CDR3. DNA of the CDR3: TGTGCCAGCAGCTTAGTTCAGCGGGGCCCCTACGAGCAGTACTTC. Residues: CASSLVQRGPYEQYF. Full variable domain (missing parts from reference TRBV7-9 and TRBJ2-7): DTGVSQNPRHKITKRGQNVTFRCDPISEHNRLYWYRQTLGQGPEFLTYFQNEAQLEKSRLLSDRFSAERPKGSFSTLEIQRTEQGDSAMYLCASSLVQRGPYEQYFGPGTRLTVT.

This chain joins TRBV4-1 and TRBJ2-2; D might be TRBD1 (6 bases). Deletions cut 1 base from V and 3 bases from J, with 9 bases between. CDR1 and CDR2 (germline): MGHRA, YSYEKL. The CDR3 sequence is 15 residues long. The CDR3 nucleotides are TGCGCCAGCAGCCAAGCAACAGGGTACACCGGGGAGCTGTTTTTT. Translating gives CASSQATGYTGELFF.

This clone was seen only a few times. The gene calls are TRBV5-1 and TRBJ1-3; weak D call: TRBD1 (5 bases). The germline V gene has CDR1 SGHRS and CDR2 YFSETQ. The CDR3 length is 15 residues. Trimming took 6 bases from V and 3 from J, leaving 16 bases between them. CDR3 sequence: CASTISGNSGNTIYF. DNA for the CDR3: TGCGCCAGCACCATTTCAGGGAATAGTGGAAACACCATATATTTT.

The chain combines TRBV2 with TRBJ1-4, with D tentatively TRBD1 (5 bases). The V gene's germline CDR1 is SNHLY and CDR2 FYNNEI. The germline V and J ends were trimmed by 6 bases and 2 bases, with 13 bases remaining between them. The CDR3 is made up of 15 amino acids. CDR3: CASRPVKGTNEKLFF. The CDR3 nucleotides read TGTGCCAGCAGACCCGTAAAGGGGACTAATGAAAAACTGTTTTTT.

This chain joins TRBV3-1 (or the pseudogene TRBV3-2) and TRBJ2-3, with 7 bases aligning to TRBD2. Germline CDR1 and CDR2: LGHDT and YNNKEL (reference sequence). The CDR3 runs to 16 residues. V lost 1 base, J lost 0 bases, and 4 bases stayed unmatched. CDR3 nucleotides: TGTGCCAGCAGCCAAGTACTAGCGTCTAGCACAGATACGCAGTATTTT. This encodes CASSQVLASSTDTQYF.

The chain joins TRBV6-8 to TRBJ2-2; D gene uncertain. This CDR3 spans 15 amino acids. Per germline, CDR1 MNHGY and CDR2 SAAAGT. V was clipped by 2 bases and J by 5 bases, with 12 bases between them. CDR3 in amino acids: CASSYEVAWTGELFF. CDR3 nucleotides: TGTGCCAGCAGTTACGAGGTAGCTTGGACCGGGGAGCTGTTTTTT.

The chain employs TRBV7-3 and TRBJ2-1, with 8 bases matching TRBD1. The V segment lost 2 bases and the J segment 6 bases; nucleotides outside the gene matches: 12. This CDR3 comprises 17 residues. Germline-derived CDR1 and CDR2 are SGHTA and FQGTGA. The CDR3 bases are TGTGCCAGCAGCTTAGAACCGAGCCAGGGGGCTCGCAATGAGCAGTTCTTC. It specifies CASSLEPSQGARNEQFF.

V gene TRBV5-1 combines with J gene TRBJ2-7; 8 positions agree with TRBD2. J gave up 2 bases and V 0 bases, and 7 bases lay outside the gene matches. This CDR3 has 16 amino acids. From germline, CDR1 is SGHRS and CDR2 YFSETQ. In nucleotides, the CDR3 is TGCGCCAGCAGCTTGGGGGCGGGAGGAATCACCTACGAGCAGTACTTC. Its translation is CASSLGAGGITYEQYF.